This TCR beta chain originates from a study of blood T cell repertoires in COVID-19. As for the study in general: There were acute and convalescent COVID-19 samples, and they came from the United States, Italy and Spain. T cells, B-cell-depleted T cells, or PBMCs provided the cDNA or gDNA that served as material.

This CDR3 contains 18 residues. Trimming shortened V by 5 bases and J by 3 bases, and 23 bases separated the two germline ends. CDR1 is MDHEN, CDR2 SYDVKM, per germline. This clone was detected once. Original data processing: Amplification of reference gene primers was used by the study to estimate nucleated cell counts. TCRdb keeps only in-frame clones here, not all; method: immunoSEQ multiplex PCR. V and J calls and clone size are given by that table; D and trimming were obtained from the DNA. The data show over 150,000 clones, with more than 70% seen just once and roughly an eighth held by the top ten.

The TCR originated in a man aged 18-30 years with active or convalescent COVID-19. The chain employs TRBV28 and TRBJ1-5, with D possibly being TRBD1 (6 bases). What was sequenced was peripheral blood. Here the CDR3 DNA reads TGTGCCAGCAGTACCTATACACAAGGGGGGGGAAACAATCAGCCCCAGCATTTT. Residues: CASSTYTQGGGNNQPQHF.